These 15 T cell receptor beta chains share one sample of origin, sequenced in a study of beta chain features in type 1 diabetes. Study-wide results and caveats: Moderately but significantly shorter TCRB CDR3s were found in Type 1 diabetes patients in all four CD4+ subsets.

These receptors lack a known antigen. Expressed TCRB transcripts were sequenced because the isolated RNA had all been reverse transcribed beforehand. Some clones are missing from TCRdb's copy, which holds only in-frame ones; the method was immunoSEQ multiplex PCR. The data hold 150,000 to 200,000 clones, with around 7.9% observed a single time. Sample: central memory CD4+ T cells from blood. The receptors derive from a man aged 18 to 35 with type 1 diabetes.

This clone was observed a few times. The CDR3 nucleotides are TGTGCCAGCGTTAGTCGGGGTTACTATGGCTACACCTTC. It codes for CASVSRGYYGYTF. The rearrangement uses TRBV5-6 and TRBJ1-2; D ambiguous. This CDR3 has 13 residues. Trimming stripped 7 bases from V and 3 bases from J, with 13 bases between. Germline V lookup: CDR1 SGHDT, CDR2 YYEEEE.

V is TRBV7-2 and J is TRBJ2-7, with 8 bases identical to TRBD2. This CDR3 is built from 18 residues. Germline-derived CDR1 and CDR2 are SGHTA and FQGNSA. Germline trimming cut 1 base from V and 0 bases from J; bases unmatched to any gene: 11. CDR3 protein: CASSLVAGGGSDSYEQYF. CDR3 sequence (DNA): TGTGCCAGCAGCTTAGTGGCTGGCGGGGGGTCCGACTCCTACGAGCAGTACTTC.

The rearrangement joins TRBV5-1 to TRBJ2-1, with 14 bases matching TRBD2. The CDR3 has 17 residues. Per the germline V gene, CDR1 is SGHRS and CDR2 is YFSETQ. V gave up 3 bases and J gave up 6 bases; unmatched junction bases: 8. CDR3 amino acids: CASSSGLAGGWGNEQFF. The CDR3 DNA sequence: TGCGCCAGCAGCTCTGGACTAGCGGGAGGCTGGGGCAATGAGCAGTTCTTC.

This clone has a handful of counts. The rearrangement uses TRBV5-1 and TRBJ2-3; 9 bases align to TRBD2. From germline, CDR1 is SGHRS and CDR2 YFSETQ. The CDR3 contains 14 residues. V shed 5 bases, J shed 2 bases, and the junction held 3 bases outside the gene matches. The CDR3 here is CASRREGFTDTQYF. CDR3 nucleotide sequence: TGCGCCAGCAGGCGGGAGGGATTCACAGATACGCAGTATTTT.

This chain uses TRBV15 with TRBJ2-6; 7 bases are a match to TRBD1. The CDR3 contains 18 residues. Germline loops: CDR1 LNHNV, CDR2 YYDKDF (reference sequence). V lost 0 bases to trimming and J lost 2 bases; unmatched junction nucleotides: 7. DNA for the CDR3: TGTGCCACCAGCAGAGACAAAAACAGGGGAACTGGGGCCAACGTCCTGACTTTC. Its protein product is CATSRDKNRGTGANVLTF.

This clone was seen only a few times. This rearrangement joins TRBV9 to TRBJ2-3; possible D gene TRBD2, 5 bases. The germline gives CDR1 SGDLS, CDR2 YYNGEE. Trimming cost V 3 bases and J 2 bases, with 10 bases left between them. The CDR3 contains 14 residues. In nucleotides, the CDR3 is TGTGCCAGCAGCGGATACGGACTCACAGATACGCAGTATTTT. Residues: CASSGYGLTDTQYF.

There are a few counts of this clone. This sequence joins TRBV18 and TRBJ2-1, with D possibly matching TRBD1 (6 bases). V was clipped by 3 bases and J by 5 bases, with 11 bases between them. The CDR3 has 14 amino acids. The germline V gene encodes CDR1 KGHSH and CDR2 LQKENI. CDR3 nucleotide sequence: TGTGCCAGCTCACCCCAGGGGACCAACAATGAGCAGTTCTTC. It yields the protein CASSPQGTNNEQFF.

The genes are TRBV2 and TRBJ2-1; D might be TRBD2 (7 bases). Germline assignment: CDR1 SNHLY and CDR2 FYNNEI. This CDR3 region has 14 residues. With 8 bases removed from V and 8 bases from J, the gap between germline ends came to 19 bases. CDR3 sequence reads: CASHRGGERDEQFF. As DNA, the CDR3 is TGTGCCAGCCACCGCGGGGGCGAGCGGGATGAGCAGTTCTTC.

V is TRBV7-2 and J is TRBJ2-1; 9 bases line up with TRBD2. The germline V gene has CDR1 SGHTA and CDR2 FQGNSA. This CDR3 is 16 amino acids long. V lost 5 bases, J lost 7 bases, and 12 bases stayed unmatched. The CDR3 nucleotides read TGTGCCAGCAGCCCTCGGGGGGGCGGGAGGGGGAATGAGCAGTTCTTC. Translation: CASSPRGGGRGNEQFF. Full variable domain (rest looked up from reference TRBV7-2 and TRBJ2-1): GAGVSQSPSNKVTEKGKDVELRCDPISGHTALYWYRQSLGQGLEFLIYFQGNSAPDKSGLPSDRFSAERTGGSVSTLTIQRTQQEDSAVYLCASSPRGGGRGNEQFFGPGTRLTVL.

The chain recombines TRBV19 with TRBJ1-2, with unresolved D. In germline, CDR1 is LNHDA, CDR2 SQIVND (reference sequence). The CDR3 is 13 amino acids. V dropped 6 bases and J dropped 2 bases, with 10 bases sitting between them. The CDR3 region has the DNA TGTGCCAGTAGACTTCAAGAGAACTATGGCTACACCTTC. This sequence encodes CASRLQENYGYTF.

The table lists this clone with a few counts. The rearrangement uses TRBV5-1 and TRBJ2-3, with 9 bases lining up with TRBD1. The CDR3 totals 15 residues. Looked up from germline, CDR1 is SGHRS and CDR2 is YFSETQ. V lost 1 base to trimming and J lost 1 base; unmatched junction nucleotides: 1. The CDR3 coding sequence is TGCGCCAGCAGCTTGACAGGGGGCGGCACAGATACGCAGTATTTT. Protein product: CASSLTGGGTDTQYF.

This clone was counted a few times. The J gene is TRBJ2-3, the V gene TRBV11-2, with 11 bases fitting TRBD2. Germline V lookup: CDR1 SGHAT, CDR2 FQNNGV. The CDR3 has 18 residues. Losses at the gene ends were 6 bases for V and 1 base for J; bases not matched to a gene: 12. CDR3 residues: CASRKTSGTSGGTDTQYF. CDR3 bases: TGTGCCAGCAGAAAAACTTCCGGGACTAGCGGAGGCACAGATACGCAGTATTTT.

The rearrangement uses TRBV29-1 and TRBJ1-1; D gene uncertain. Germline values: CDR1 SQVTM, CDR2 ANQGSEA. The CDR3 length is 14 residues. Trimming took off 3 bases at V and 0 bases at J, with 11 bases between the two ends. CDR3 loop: CSVDLRPMNTEAFF. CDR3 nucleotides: TGCAGCGTTGACCTGCGTCCGATGAACACTGAAGCTTTCTTT.

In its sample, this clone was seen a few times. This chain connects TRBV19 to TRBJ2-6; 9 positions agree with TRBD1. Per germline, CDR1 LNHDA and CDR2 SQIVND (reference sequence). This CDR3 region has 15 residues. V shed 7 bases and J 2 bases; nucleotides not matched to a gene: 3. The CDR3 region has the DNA TGTGCCAGTAATCACAGGGGGCCTGGGGCCAACGTCCTGACTTTC. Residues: CASNHRGPGANVLTF.

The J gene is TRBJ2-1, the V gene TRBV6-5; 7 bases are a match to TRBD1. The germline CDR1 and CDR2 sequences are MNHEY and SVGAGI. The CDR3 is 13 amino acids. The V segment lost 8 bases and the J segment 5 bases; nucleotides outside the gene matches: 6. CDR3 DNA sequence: TGTGCCAGCCGAGGAACAGGGGACAATGAGCAGTTCTTC. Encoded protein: CASRGTGDNEQFF.